A selection of T cell receptor beta chains follows, all from one sample in a study of T cells in Graves' hyperthyroidism and ophthalmopathy. MiXCR, run by TCRdb on the multiplex PCR reads, gives a single entry per CDR3 protein. Of hundreds of thousands of distinct CDR3 sequences detected, over 15% appear once; the ten largest clones hold about 20%. Sample: blood. The receptors were sampled from a woman younger than 30 with Graves' hyperthyroidism. CDR3s include the opening cysteine and the closing phenylalanine or tryptophan. The order of the fields is V gene, J gene, D gene, clone size, CDR3 protein, CDR3 DNA. A D gene is named only where the DNA matches it firmly. The size of a clone is reported for some rows only, either as once, few or many, or as a class for expanded clones.

V: TRBV5-8
J: TRBJ1-6
D: .
size: few
CDR3: CASSIDSPLHF
DNA: TGTGCCAGCAGCATTGATTCACCCCTCCACTTT

V: TRBV20-1
J: TRBJ2-5
D: .
size: many
CDR3: CSARWGREETQYF
DNA: TGCAGTGCTAGGTGGGGCAGGGAAGAGACCCAGTACTTC

V: TRBV10-3
J: TRBJ2-7
D: TRBD2
size: many
CDR3: CAVRGGGKDGPYEQYF
DNA: TGTGCCGTCCGCGGGGGGGGGAAAGACGGTCCCTACGAGCAGTACTTC

V: TRBV27
J: TRBJ2-1
D: .
size: few
CDR3: CASSLWQGYEQFF
DNA: TGTGCCAGCAGTTTATGGCAGGGGTATGAGCAGTTCTTC

V: TRBV28
J: TRBJ2-7
D: .
size: .
CDR3: CASSFLGKSSYEQYF
DNA: TGTGCCAGCAGTTTCTTGGGGAAATCCTCCTACGAGCAGTACTTC

V: TRBV27
J: TRBJ2-6
D: .
size: .
CDR3: CASSFFQAGNSGANVLTF
DNA: TGTGCCAGCAGTTTTTTTCAGGCAGGAAACTCTGGGGCCAACGTCCTGACTTTC

V: TRBV12-3/TRBV12-4
J: TRBJ2-2
D: .
size: few
CDR3: CASSAATGELFF
DNA: TGTGCCAGCAGCGCGGCCACCGGGGAGCTGTTTTTT

V: TRBV4-1
J: TRBJ2-2
D: TRBD2
size: .
CDR3: CASSQEGRLAGVTGELFF
DNA: TGCGCCAGCAGCCAAGAAGGGAGGCTAGCGGGAGTAACCGGGGAGCTGTTTTTT

V: TRBV6-5
J: TRBJ2-1
D: TRBD1
size: many
CDR3: CASSYPAGGNEQFF
DNA: TGTGCCAGCAGTTACCCGGCAGGGGGCAATGAGCAGTTCTTC

V: TRBV29-1
J: TRBJ2-5
D: .
size: .
CDR3: CSARSSAGGTQYF
DNA: TGCAGCGCCAGGAGTAGCGCCGGTGGGACCCAGTACTTC

V: TRBV7-2
J: TRBJ2-5
D: .
size: many
CDR3: CASSPGPTAETQYF
DNA: TGTGCCAGCAGCCCCGGCCCGACGGCGGAGACCCAGTACTTC

V: TRBV6-1
J: TRBJ2-4
D: .
size: many
CDR3: CASSGGHSSPKNIQYF
DNA: TGTGCCAGCAGTGGGGGACACAGCTCTCCCAAAAACATTCAGTACTTC

V: TRBV28
J: TRBJ2-7
D: TRBD2
size: .
CDR3: CASRPTSGRYEQYF
DNA: TGTGCCAGCAGGCCTACTAGCGGGAGGTACGAGCAGTACTTC

V: TRBV7-2
J: TRBJ2-3
D: .
size: many
CDR3: CASSPQAASITDTQYF
DNA: TGTGCCAGCAGCCCCCAAGCTGCTTCGATTACAGATACGCAGTATTTT

V: TRBV2
J: TRBJ2-7
D: TRBD1
size: many
CDR3: CASTWDRGSYEQYF
DNA: TGTGCCAGCACCTGGGACAGGGGCTCCTACGAGCAGTACTTC

V: TRBV20-1
J: TRBJ2-1
D: TRBD2
size: many
CDR3: CSAREGLAGAPYNEQFF
DNA: TGCAGTGCTAGGGAGGGACTAGCGGGAGCACCCTACAATGAGCAGTTCTTC

V: TRBV2
J: TRBJ1-1
D: .
size: .
CDR3: CASIIDRTKAEAFF
DNA: TGTGCCAGCATCATTGACAGGACCAAGGCTGAAGCTTTCTTT

V: TRBV12-5
J: TRBJ2-3
D: .
size: many
CDR3: CASGSTTTDTQYF
DNA: TGTGCTAGTGGTTCCACAACCACAGATACGCAGTATTTT

V: TRBV29-1
J: TRBJ2-7
D: TRBD1
size: .
CDR3: CSVEDLRDRGTYEQYF
DNA: TGCAGCGTTGAAGATCTCCGGGACAGGGGAACCTACGAGCAGTACTTC

V: TRBV28
J: TRBJ1-4
D: TRBD1
size: .
CDR3: CASSHRTGGINEKLFF
DNA: TGTGCCAGCAGCCACCGGACAGGGGGCATAAATGAAAAACTGTTTTTT

V: TRBV7-2
J: TRBJ2-7
D: TRBD2
size: few
CDR3: CASSLPGGGISYEQYF
DNA: TGTGCCAGCAGCTTACCGGGAGGCGGGATCTCCTACGAGCAGTACTTC

V: TRBV12-3/TRBV12-4
J: TRBJ2-3
D: TRBD2
size: many
CDR3: CASSPWTSGSGTDTQYF
DNA: TGTGCCAGCAGTCCGTGGACTAGCGGGAGCGGGACAGATACGCAGTATTTT

V: TRBV7-9
J: TRBJ2-2
D: TRBD1
size: few
CDR3: CASSLNRGREELFF
DNA: TGTGCCAGCAGCTTGAACAGGGGGCGTGAGGAGCTGTTTTTT

V: TRBV7-9
J: TRBJ2-2
D: .
size: many
CDR3: CASSPKGTGYGELFF
DNA: TGTGCCAGCAGCCCGAAGGGAACAGGGTACGGGGAGCTGTTTTTT

V: TRBV20-1
J: TRBJ2-5
D: .
size: few
CDR3: CSARVSGTQETQYF
DNA: TGCAGTGCTAGAGTATCAGGAACCCAAGAGACCCAGTACTTC

V: TRBV9
J: TRBJ1-1
D: .
size: few
CDR3: CASSVASLNTEAFF
DNA: TGTGCCAGCAGCGTAGCCAGTTTGAACACTGAAGCTTTCTTT

V: TRBV28
J: TRBJ2-5
D: TRBD2
size: few
CDR3: CASTGGVGTQYF
DNA: TGTGCCAGCACGGGGGGGGTCGGGACCCAGTACTTC

V: TRBV19
J: TRBJ1-5
D: .
size: few
CDR3: CASSIPGPQHF
DNA: TGTGCCAGTAGTATACCTGGTCCCCAGCATTTT

V: TRBV7-8
J: TRBJ2-7
D: .
size: few
CDR3: CASSSQDPWYEQYF
DNA: TGTGCCAGCAGCTCACAGGACCCGTGGTACGAGCAGTACTTC

V: TRBV5-1
J: TRBJ1-2
D: .
size: .
CDR3: CASSLVLGTGYTF
DNA: TGCGCCAGCAGCTTGGTGTTAGGGACTGGCTACACCTTC

V: TRBV27
J: TRBJ2-7
D: TRBD2
size: many
CDR3: CASSFGVSGGSYEQYF
DNA: TGTGCCAGCAGTTTTGGGGTATCGGGAGGCAGCTACGAGCAGTACTTC

V: TRBV15
J: TRBJ2-3
D: .
size: .
CDR3: CATSRASRWTDTQYF
DNA: TGTGCCACCAGCAGGGCCTCGAGGTGGACAGATACGCAGTATTTT

V: TRBV18
J: TRBJ2-5
D: .
size: .
CDR3: CASSPRQAEETQYF
DNA: TGTGCCAGCTCACCGCGCCAGGCCGAAGAGACCCAGTACTTC

V: TRBV19
J: TRBJ2-2
D: TRBD2
size: few
CDR3: CASSSSGVNTGELFF
DNA: TGTGCCAGTAGCTCCAGCGGGGTAAACACCGGGGAGCTGTTTTTT

V: TRBV20-1
J: TRBJ2-7
D: .
size: many
CDR3: CSAKEGVVDEQYF
DNA: TGCAGTGCTAAGGAAGGTGTAGTCGACGAGCAGTACTTC

V: TRBV7-2
J: TRBJ1-5
D: TRBD1
size: many
CDR3: CASSSRQGAGNQPQHF
DNA: TGTGCCAGCAGCTCTCGACAGGGGGCAGGCAATCAGCCCCAGCATTTT

V: TRBV20-1
J: TRBJ1-1
D: .
size: .
CDR3: CSTRGGIEAFF
DNA: TGCAGTACTCGAGGCGGGATTGAAGCTTTCTTT

V: TRBV2
J: TRBJ2-7
D: .
size: many
CDR3: CASSVPPIGEQYF
DNA: TGTGCCAGCAGTGTCCCACCCATAGGCGAGCAGTACTTC

V: TRBV3-1
J: TRBJ1-1
D: .
size: many
CDR3: CASSRTGGTTEAFF
DNA: TGTGCCAGCAGCCGGACGGGGGGAACGACTGAAGCTTTCTTT

V: TRBV20-1
J: TRBJ1-4
D: .
size: .
CDR3: CSASRDAEKLFF
DNA: TGCAGTGCTAGCAGGGACGCTGAAAAACTGTTTTTT

V: TRBV19
J: TRBJ2-1
D: TRBD2
size: .
CDR3: CASSTLAGAWGEQFF
DNA: TGTGCCAGTAGCACTCTAGCGGGTGCGTGGGGTGAGCAGTTCTTC

V: TRBV11-2
J: TRBJ2-1
D: TRBD2
size: once
CDR3: CASRLLSGSRYNEQFF
DNA: TGTGCCAGCAGACTGCTTAGCGGGAGTAGGTACAATGAGCAGTTCTTC

V: TRBV6-5
J: TRBJ1-1
D: .
size: few
CDR3: CASSYYLGKGQSNTEAFF
DNA: TGTGCCAGCAGTTACTACCTCGGGAAGGGGCAATCGAACACTGAAGCTTTCTTT

V: TRBV18
J: TRBJ1-1
D: .
size: many
CDR3: CASSPSVNTEAFF
DNA: TGTGCCAGCTCACCAAGCGTGAACACTGAAGCTTTCTTT